The rows below give T cell receptor beta chains drawn from one sample of a study of CD8 T cells in Susac syndrome. Via MiXCR, TCRdb re-called the immunoSEQ multiplex PCR reads, giving one row per CDR3 protein. The data show about 190,000 distinct CDR3 sequences, approximately 94% seen once. Sample: CD4+ T cells from PBMCs. These receptors were taken from a human donor with Susac syndrome. Each CDR3 is given with its conserved first and last residue. The D gene is left open where the match is weak. Only part of the rows carry a size: once, few, many, or a class if the clone is expanded.

cdr3_nt,cdr3_aa,clone_size,j_call,v_call,d_call,cdr3_length
TGTGCCAGCGGACTGTTACCTAGGGATTCACCCCTCCACTTT,CASGLLPRDSPLHF,.,TRBJ1-6,TRBV3-1,.,14
TGTGCCAGCAGTTCCGTGGGCGACAATGAGCAGTTCTTC,CASSSVGDNEQFF,.,TRBJ2-1,TRBV12-3/TRBV12-4,.,13
TGTGCCAGCAGCGCCCGACAGGGGGGTGGTACGGACTCACCCCTCCACTTT,CASSARQGGGTDSPLHF,.,TRBJ1-6,TRBV9,TRBD1,17
TGTGCCAGCAGCCGACAGGTTAGCACAGATACGCAGTATTTT,CASSRQVSTDTQYF,.,TRBJ2-3,TRBV7-3,.,14
TGTGCCGGGTTAGGAGGCAGACTGAACACCGGGGAGCTGTTTTTT,CAGLGGRLNTGELFF,.,TRBJ2-2,TRBV30,.,15
TGTGCCAGCAGTTATGCGAAACAGCGCTATGGCTACACCTTC,CASSYAKQRYGYTF,.,TRBJ1-2,TRBV2,.,14
TGCGCCAGCAGCCAAGATCCCCGTCGAGCTAACTATGGCTACACCTTC,CASSQDPRRANYGYTF,.,TRBJ1-2,TRBV4-3,.,16
TGCAGTGCCTGGGGACAGGGGCGGTCCGGGGAGCTGTTTTTT,CSAWGQGRSGELFF,.,TRBJ2-2,TRBV20-1,TRBD1,14
TGCAGTGGGAAGGGTGGGGCAGGGTACAATGAGCAGTTCTTC,CSGKGGAGYNEQFF,.,TRBJ2-1,TRBV20-1,.,14
TGTGCCAGCAGCTTAAGTTCGGCCGGGGAGCAGTTCTTC,CASSLSSAGEQFF,.,TRBJ2-1,TRBV7-8,.,13
TGTGCCAGCAGCTTCCTCGCTGACCGACCTAATTCACCCCTCCACTTT,CASSFLADRPNSPLHF,.,TRBJ1-6,TRBV7-2,.,16
TGCAGTGCCCCGCCCGATATGAGCTACACAGATACGCAGTATTTT,CSAPPDMSYTDTQYF,.,TRBJ2-3,TRBV20-1,.,15
TGTGCCAGCAGCCACACCGGACAGGGGCAAGAGACCCAGTACTTC,CASSHTGQGQETQYF,.,TRBJ2-5,TRBV5-4,TRBD1,15
TGCAGTGCTAGGAAAGGACAGGTTGGGCACGAGCAGTACTTC,CSARKGQVGHEQYF,.,TRBJ2-7,TRBV20-1,TRBD1,14
TGCAGTGCTAGACTACAGCGTCCCTACAATGAGCAGTTCTTC,CSARLQRPYNEQFF,.,TRBJ2-1,TRBV20-1,.,14
TGTGCCAGCAGCCTCAACCAGGGTAGCGAGCAGTACTTC,CASSLNQGSEQYF,once,TRBJ2-7,TRBV3-1,.,13
TGTGCCAGCAGTTTCGATGGAAGTAGCTCCTATAATTCACCCCTCCACTTT,CASSFDGSSSYNSPLHF,.,TRBJ1-6,TRBV28,.,17
TGCGCCAGCAGCCAGGACAGTACTGGTGAAGCTTTCTTT,CASSQDSTGEAFF,once,TRBJ1-1,TRBV4-3,.,13
TGTGCCAGCAGTCTACGGGAGGGGGGAGTCAATCAGCCCCAGCATTTT,CASSLREGGVNQPQHF,.,TRBJ1-5,TRBV12-3/TRBV12-4,.,16
TGTGCCAGTAGTGGACAGGGCGGACACGAGCAGTACTTC,CASSGQGGHEQYF,.,TRBJ2-7,TRBV19,TRBD1,13
TGCAGTGCTACTTCGGTGCTCTCTGGAAACACCATATATTTT,CSATSVLSGNTIYF,.,TRBJ1-3,TRBV20-1,.,14
TGTGCCAATGACAGGGGGTTTACGAACACTGAAGCTTTCTTT,CANDRGFTNTEAFF,.,TRBJ1-1,TRBV2,TRBD1,14
TGTGCCAGCAGTCCACACCTAGCGTTCCAAGAGACCCAGTACTTC,CASSPHLAFQETQYF,.,TRBJ2-5,TRBV28,.,15
TGTGCCAGCAGGGCTGGGGGGCCAGGTGAGCAGTTCTTC,CASRAGGPGEQFF,.,TRBJ2-1,TRBV28,.,13
TGCAGTGCCACTCCGACAGGCCTAGCGGGGACCCAGTACTTC,CSATPTGLAGTQYF,.,TRBJ2-5,TRBV20-1,TRBD2,14
TGTGCCAGCAGCGCGGACAGGGTAGGCACAGATACGCAGTATTTT,CASSADRVGTDTQYF,.,TRBJ2-3,TRBV2,TRBD1,15
TGCGCCAGCAGCGAAACGACGGGATATGAAGCTTTCTTT,CASSETTGYEAFF,once,TRBJ1-1,TRBV10-2,.,13
TGTGCCAGCAGACAGGAGTCTGGGGCCAACGTCCTGACTTTC,CASRQESGANVLTF,.,TRBJ2-6,TRBV5-4,.,14
TGTGCCAGTCGGATAGATCCCCGAGCTGGGAACACTGAAGCTTTCTTT,CASRIDPRAGNTEAFF,.,TRBJ1-1,TRBV19,.,16
TGCGCCAGCAGCTTCCCCAGTACGACAGATACGCAGTATTTT,CASSFPSTTDTQYF,.,TRBJ2-3,TRBV5-1,.,14
TGTGCCAGCAGGCTCCAGGGGATCTCTGGAAACACCATATATTTT,CASRLQGISGNTIYF,.,TRBJ1-3,TRBV12-3/TRBV12-4,.,15
TGCGCCAGCAGTCAAACCTTTACAGGGCGGCCTGAAGCTTTCTTT,CASSQTFTGRPEAFF,.,TRBJ1-1,TRBV23-1,.,15
TGTGCCTGGAGTGTACTAATTTGGAGGGAAGATACGCAGTATTTT,CAWSVLIWREDTQYF,.,TRBJ2-3,TRBV30,.,15